One and the same sample provided the 20 T cell receptor beta chains below, sequenced in a study of immune evolution from preneoplasia to lung adenocarcinoma. The assay was immunoSEQ multiplex PCR, and TCRdb's table has in-frame clones only and misses some. The profile covers roughly 2,200 clones, with around four fifths appearing a single time and around 13% taken by the ten largest. Sequencing input: FFPE normal lung tissue adjacent to the tumor. The source of these receptors is a person in their sixties or seventies with lung adenocarcinoma.

The genes are TRBV6-1 and TRBJ2-6; unclear D gene. The CDR3 has 15 residues. The V end lost 0 bases, the J end lost 0 bases, and 3 bases lay between the germline ends. Per germline, CDR1 MNHNS and CDR2 SASEGT. The CDR3 region has the DNA TGTGCCAGCAGTGAAGCGAACTCTGGGGCCAACGTCCTGACTTTC. Its translation: CASSEANSGANVLTF.

This rearrangement joins TRBV7-8 to TRBJ2-2, with D possibly being TRBD1 (5 bases). Trimming cost V 4 bases and J 6 bases, with 15 bases left between them. Germline V gene data show CDR1 as SGHVS and CDR2 as FQNEAQ. This CDR3 spans 15 amino acids. The CDR3 loop is CASSYLRGNAGELFF. CDR3 DNA: TGTGCCAGCAGCTACCTTAGGGGAAACGCCGGGGAGCTGTTTTTT.

V is TRBV6-5 and J is TRBJ2-7, with D possibly TRBD1 on 6 matching bases. Germline assignment: CDR1 MNHEY and CDR2 SVGAGI. The CDR3 covers 15 residues. Between the trimmed V and J ends, which lost 2 bases and 5 bases, there was a span of 16 bases. The chain's CDR3 is CASSYRAGALNEQYF. CDR3 DNA: TGTGCCAGCAGTTACCGGGCAGGGGCCCTAAACGAGCAGTACTTC.

This chain's CDR3 is CASSQDGAGANQPQHF. The CDR3 DNA sequence: TGCGCCAGCAGCCAAGATGGGGCAGGGGCTAATCAGCCCCAGCATTTT. J is TRBJ1-5 and V is TRBV4-1; weak D call: TRBD1 (6 bases). Between the trimmed V and J ends, which lost 0 bases and 4 bases, there was a span of 13 bases. Germline V CDR1 and CDR2: MGHRA, YSYEKL. The CDR3 is made up of 16 amino acids.

The chain joins TRBV28 to TRBJ1-4, with a tentative D call TRBD1 (5 bases). The CDR3 is 15 amino acids. Trimming removed 9 bases from V and 4 bases from J, with 18 bases in between. Per germline, CDR1 MDHEN and CDR2 SYDVKM. The CDR3 region is CASSPGGRSNEKLFF. In nucleotides, the CDR3 is TGTGCCAGTAGCCCCGGGGGACGTAGTAATGAAAAACTGTTTTTT.

This chain uses TRBV6-1 with TRBJ2-7; D not certain. V lost 1 base, J lost 13 bases, and 14 bases lay in between. In germline, CDR1 is MNHNS, CDR2 SASEGT. The CDR3 spans 12 residues. CDR3 bases: TGTGCCAGCAGTGAAGAGGCCCTCTTCAAATACTTC. Translation: CASSEEALFKYF.

This clone was counted between two and nine times. The genes are TRBV19 and TRBJ2-7; tentatively, D is TRBD2 (5 bases). V lost 1 base, J lost 4 bases, and 11 bases lay in between. The germline V gene encodes CDR1 LNHDA and CDR2 SQIVND (reference sequence). This CDR3 spans 14 amino acids. CDR3 protein: CASSIGGGGYEQYF. CDR3 nucleotide sequence: TGTGCCAGTAGTATAGGAGGAGGTGGTTACGAGCAGTACTTC.

The chain has TRBV29-1 and TRBJ2-1, with D unclear. The V end was cut by 1 base, the J end by 4 bases, with 2 bases between. Germline V gene sequence: CDR1 SQVTM, CDR2 ANQGSEA. The CDR3 is 11 residues long. CDR3 region: CSVEVYNEQFF. CDR3 coding DNA: TGCAGCGTTGAAGTATACAATGAGCAGTTCTTC.

This chain links TRBV6-5 with TRBJ1-3; perhaps TRBD1 as D (5 bases). V shed 7 bases and J shed 4 bases, with 14 bases lying between them. CDR3 length: 14 residues. Germline loops: CDR1 MNHEY, CDR2 SVGAGI. CDR3: CASIRRPGGNTIYF. The DNA of the CDR3 is TGTGCCAGCATTCGCCGGCCAGGGGGAAACACCATATATTTT.

The V call is TRBV30, the J call TRBJ2-7, with 11 bases lining up with TRBD1. The CDR3 totals 11 residues. Germline CDR1 GTSNPN, CDR2 SVGIG (reference sequence). The CDR3 region has the DNA TGTGCGTGGGACAGGGGGTACGAGCAGTACTTC. This sequence encodes CAWDRGYEQYF.

The rearrangement uses TRBV5-1 and TRBJ2-7; no clear D. There are 13 residues in the CDR3. V was clipped by 0 bases and J by 2 bases, with 6 bases between them. CDR1 SGHRS and CDR2 YFSETQ come from the germline V gene. CDR3 DNA sequence: TGCGCCAGCAGCTTGGACATCGCCTACGAGCAGTACTTC. It yields the protein CASSLDIAYEQYF.

V gene TRBV7-2 combines with J gene TRBJ1-2; 9 nucleotides agree with TRBD1. Germline V gene data show CDR1 as SGHTA and CDR2 as FQGNSA. This CDR3 contains 13 residues. Trimming at V came to 5 bases and at J to 6 bases, leaving 4 bases not matched to a gene. CDR3 residues: CASSPRDRDGYTF. CDR3 DNA sequence: TGTGCCAGCAGCCCACGGGACAGGGATGGCTACACCTTC.

The chain is built from TRBV12-5 and TRBJ2-7; TRBD1 aligns across 10 bases. This CDR3 is built from 15 residues. J was trimmed by 5 bases and V by 0 bases; bases with no gene match: 4. Germline-derived CDR1 and CDR2 are LGHNT and FRNRAP. CDR3 sequence reads: CASGLVLGQGDEQYF. The CDR3 DNA follows: TGTGCTAGTGGTTTGGTACTAGGACAGGGGGACGAGCAGTACTTC.

This clone was seen a handful of times. The V and J genes are TRBV29-1 and TRBJ2-5, with D hard to call. Between the trimmed V and J ends, which lost 7 bases and 1 base, there was a span of 19 bases. The CDR3 length is 15 residues. CDR1 is SQVTM and CDR2 is ANQGSEA in the germline V gene. CDR3 sequence (DNA): TGCAGCGCCCAAGAAACTTGGTCGGGCCAAGAGACCCAGTACTTC. Amino acid sequence: CSAQETWSGQETQYF.

The gene calls are TRBV4-2 and TRBJ2-2; 8 positions agree with TRBD2. This CDR3 comprises 13 residues. Germline trimming cut 6 bases from V and 3 bases from J; bases unmatched to any gene: 0. Germline loops: CDR1 LGHNA, CDR2 YNFKEQ. The CDR3 DNA reads as TGTGCCAGCAGACTAGCGGACACCGGGGAGCTGTTTTTT. It codes for CASRLADTGELFF.

This clone was detected only a few times. The chain recombines TRBV30 with TRBJ2-5, with 10 bases fitting TRBD1. This CDR3 spans 14 amino acids. Germline loops: CDR1 GTSNPN, CDR2 SVGIG (reference sequence). V lost 5 bases to trimming and J lost 2 bases; unmatched junction nucleotides: 5. The CDR3 DNA sequence: TGTGCCTGGGGACAGGGGGTAAAGCAAGAGACCCAGTACTTC. Protein: CAWGQGVKQETQYF.

The genes are TRBV5-1 and TRBJ2-3, with TRBD1 identical over 7 bases. CDR3 size: 13 residues. Germline V lookup: CDR1 SGHRS, CDR2 YFSETQ. The ends lost 4 bases at V and 4 bases at J; junction bases unmatched: 3. CDR3 coding DNA: TGCGCCAGCAGCGGGCAGGGGGCAGATACGCAGTATTTT. Protein: CASSGQGADTQYF.

The rearrangement joins TRBV29-1 to TRBJ1-2; no reliable D call. The V gene's germline CDR1 is SQVTM and CDR2 ANQGSEA. This CDR3 is 12 amino acids long. The V end was cut by 4 bases, the J end by 7 bases, with 13 bases between. The CDR3 region is CSVAHTASGYTF. DNA of the CDR3: TGCAGCGTTGCCCACACGGCCTCTGGCTACACCTTC.

The gene calls are TRBV4-1 and TRBJ2-1; TRBD2 matches at 9 bases. Germline assignment: CDR1 MGHRA and CDR2 YSYEKL. This CDR3 has 18 residues. Trimming removed 2 bases from V and 1 base from J; junction bases left unmatched: 9. Here the CDR3 reads CASSQPGLADPSYNEQFF. CDR3 in DNA: TGCGCCAGCAGCCAACCGGGACTAGCTGACCCTTCCTACAATGAGCAGTTCTTC.

The chain is built from TRBV21-1 and TRBJ2-7; no DNA check was done on the table's D call, TRBD1. TRBV21-1 constitutes a pseudogene. The CDR3 loop spans 14 amino acids. The CDR3 loop reads CASSNGSQGDEQYF. Written as DNA, the CDR3 is TGTGCCAGCAGCAATGGCTCACAGGGGGACGAGCAGTACTTC.